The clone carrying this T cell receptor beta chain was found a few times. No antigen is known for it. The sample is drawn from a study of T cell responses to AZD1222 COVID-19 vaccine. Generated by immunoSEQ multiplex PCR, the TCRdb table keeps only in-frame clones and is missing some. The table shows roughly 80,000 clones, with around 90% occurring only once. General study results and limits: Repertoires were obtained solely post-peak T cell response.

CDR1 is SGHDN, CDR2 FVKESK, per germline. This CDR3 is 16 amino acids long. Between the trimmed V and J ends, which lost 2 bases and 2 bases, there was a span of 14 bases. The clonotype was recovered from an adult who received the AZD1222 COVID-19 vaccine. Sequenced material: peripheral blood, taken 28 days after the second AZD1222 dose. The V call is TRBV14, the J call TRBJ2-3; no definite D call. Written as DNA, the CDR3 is TGTGCCAGCAGCCAATACGCGTCCTCCAACACAGATACGCAGTATTTT. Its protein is CASSQYASSNTDTQYF.